This T cell receptor (beta chain) was recovered during a study of early T cells in non-severe SARS-CoV-2 infection. Study in general: Sequencing used unsorted whole-blood bulk RNA, so chains lack pairing. Study outcomes and limitations: Matches to VDJdb favored anti-spike CD8 responses and missed private and CD4 specificities.

Tagging with unique molecular identifiers was applied to individual cDNA molecules. MiXCR was run by TCRdb on the 5' RACE reads, yielding one entry per CDR3 protein. The data show tens of thousands of distinct CDR3 sequences, 5% to 5.5% seen once. The CDR3 runs to 17 residues. Germline V gene sequence: CDR1 KGHDR, CDR2 SFDVKD. Trimming removed 2 bases from V and 9 bases from J; junction bases left unmatched: 10. This clonotype was counted many times. Its target is unknown. Sequenced: whole blood. The TCR was taken from an adult who was a healthcare worker with PCR-confirmed SARS-CoV-2 infection or an uninfected control (not recorded which). The rearrangement joins TRBV24-1 to TRBJ2-1; 12 nucleotides agree with TRBD1. CDR3 in amino acids: CATSDSGTGGAWGEQFF. CDR3 in DNA: TGTGCCACCAGTGATTCCGGGACAGGGGGCGCTTGGGGTGAGCAGTTCTTC.